The rows below give T cell receptor beta chains drawn from one sample of a study of human T cells and chemical hapten exposure. A single record per CDR3 protein comes from TCRdb applying MiXCR to the RACE reads. Here the sample spans around 100,000 distinct CDR3 sequences, roughly 11% being singletons. Here the sequenced sample was whole blood, taken in connection with sensitization to the hapten diphenylcyclopropenone (DPC). The receptors shown here come from a woman in her forties with alopecia areata. Some clones in this sample may be carry-over from other donors' samples. Each CDR3 is given without its conserved first and last residue. Fields, in order: V gene, D gene, CDR3 protein. D genes are given only for firm matches.

TRBV7-8,.,ASSLGALAEAF
TRBV3-1,TRBD1,ASRPGTGGASRGYT
TRBV3-1,TRBD2,ASSQGAGPRNEQY
TRBV4-1,TRBD2,ASSQYAGGSYNEQF
TRBV7-7,TRBD1,ASSAQQGIGGELF
TRBV30,TRBD1,AWSVRWDRRSRGLNYEQY
TRBV4-1,TRBD2,ASSQRLAGEVELF
TRBV7-2,.,ASSSQGNTEAF
TRBV5-5,TRBD1,ASSLEGTGAYNEQF
TRBV7-8,.,ASSDGTEGTSKWGEKLF
TRBV10-3,TRBD1,ATDRGIGGDQPQH
TRBV12-3/TRBV12-4,TRBD2,ASRAPGLATDTQY
TRBV12-3/TRBV12-4,TRBD1,ASSFSPGGSWYTEAF
TRBV6-6,TRBD2,ASSYLGREDEQF
TRBV9,.,ASSVGTNQPQH
TRBV6-2/TRBV6-3,TRBD2,ASSYWTSLDEQF
TRBV7-3,.,ASSLRGTVDEQF
TRBV4-3,TRBD1,ASSQGTTGGYGYT
TRBV24-1,TRBD1,ATSDAGTGGNTDTQY
TRBV29-1,TRBD2,SVVGGDGANVLT
TRBV20-1,.,SAKAGTPGDTDTQY
TRBV25-1,.,ASSDTGLGQY
TRBV5-1,.,ASSLEARDEQY
TRBV6-2/TRBV6-3,.,ASSYLGRLNQPQH
TRBV12-5,.,ASGLERRTEQF
TRBV15,.,ATSRDLGGVETQY
TRBV5-1,.,ASSLDGRTNSPLH
TRBV5-4,.,ASSLRPGYGYT
TRBV7-2,.,ASSFRDPSNNEQF
TRBV20-1,TRBD1,SASRGQGALYGYT
TRBV5-6,.,ASSVTGSSGNTIY
TRBV27,.,ASSFSTNTEAF
TRBV29-1,.,SVGFSQYNEQF
TRBV4-3,.,ASSQGQGFGYT
TRBV4-2,.,ASSQDKAGFQPQH
TRBV28,TRBD2,ASSSSGRAGETQY
TRBV6-2/TRBV6-3,.,ASSKGSRGKNEQF